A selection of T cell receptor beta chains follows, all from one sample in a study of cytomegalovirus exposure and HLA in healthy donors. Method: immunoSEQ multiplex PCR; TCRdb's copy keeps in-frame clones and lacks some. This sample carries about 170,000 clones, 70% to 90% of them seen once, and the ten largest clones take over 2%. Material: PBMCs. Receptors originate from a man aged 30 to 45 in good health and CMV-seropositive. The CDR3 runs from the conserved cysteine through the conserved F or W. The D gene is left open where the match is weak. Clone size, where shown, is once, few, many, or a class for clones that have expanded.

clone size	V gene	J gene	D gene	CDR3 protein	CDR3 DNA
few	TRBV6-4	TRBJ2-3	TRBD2	CASSDGTSGVDTQYF	TGTGCCAGCAGTGACGGGACTAGCGGGGTAGATACGCAGTATTTT
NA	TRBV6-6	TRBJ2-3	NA	CASSYHSSGTDTQYF	TGTGCCAGCAGTTACCATTCTAGCGGCACAGATACGCAGTATTTT
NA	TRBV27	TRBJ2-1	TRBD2	CASSGTSGRWVF	TGTGCCAGCAGCGGGACTAGCGGGAGATGGGTCTTC
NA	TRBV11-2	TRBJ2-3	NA	CASSLTGINSDTQYF	TGTGCCAGCAGCTTGACAGGAATCAATTCAGATACGCAGTATTTT
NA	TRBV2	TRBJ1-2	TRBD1	CASSKHGQGALRLSYGYTF	TGTGCCAGCAGTAAGCACGGACAGGGGGCGCTTCGACTGTCCTATGGCTACACCTTC
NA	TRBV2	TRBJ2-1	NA	CASSEVLASEQFF	TGTGCCAGCAGTGAAGTTCTAGCGAGCGAGCAGTTCTTC
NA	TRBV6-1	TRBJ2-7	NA	CASKLLIRSYEQYF	TGTGCCAGCAAGTTATTGATCCGGTCCTACGAGCAGTACTTC
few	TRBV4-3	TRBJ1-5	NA	CASSQDLGDQPQHF	TGCGCCAGCAGCCAAGATCTCGGGGATCAGCCCCAGCATTTT
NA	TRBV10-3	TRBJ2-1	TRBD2	CAISVREWNEQFF	TGTGCCATCAGTGTGCGGGAGTGGAATGAGCAGTTCTTC
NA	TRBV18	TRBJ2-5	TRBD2	CASSPSTGTRGETQYF	TGTGCCAGCTCACCATCCACCGGGACTAGAGGAGAGACCCAGTACTTC
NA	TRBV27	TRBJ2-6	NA	CASSPLGALTGANVLTF	TGTGCCAGCAGCCCGCTGGGGGCGCTGACTGGGGCCAACGTCCTGACTTTC
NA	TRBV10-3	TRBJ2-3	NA	CAIRAGVVPSTDTQYF	TGTGCCATCAGAGCAGGGGTCGTCCCTAGCACAGATACGCAGTATTTT
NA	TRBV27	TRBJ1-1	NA	CASSSMGFAGAFF	TGTGCCAGCAGCTCTATGGGGTTTGCGGGGGCTTTCTTT